The 15 T cell receptor beta chains in this list originate from one sample, sequenced in a study of CD8 T cells in ankylosing spondylitis. The study's findings and limits: Made up of 7 to 9 highly homologous variants, a TCR beta motif appeared characteristic of ankylosing spondylitis blood.

Via MiXCR, TCRdb re-called the 5' RACE reads, giving one row per CDR3 protein. The repertoire consists of some 800,000 distinct CDR3 sequences, with about 10% occurring once and the leading ten covering more than 0.5%. Antigens of these TCRs are unknown. Source material: blood, either unsorted or a sorted T cell fraction (not recorded which). The receptors originated from a male donor with ankylosing spondylitis.

The chain carries TRBV24-1 and TRBJ1-5; 7 nucleotides align to TRBD1. The CDR3 runs 15 residues. V lost 3 bases, J lost 1 base, and 2 bases stayed unmatched. Looked up from germline, CDR1 is KGHDR and CDR2 is SFDVKD. The CDR3 nucleotides read TGTGCCACCAGTGATGGGGACAGAAGCAATCAGCCCCAGCATTTT. It codes for CATSDGDRSNQPQHF.

This clonotype was counted only a few times. The chain is built from TRBV29-1 and TRBJ2-2; D possibly corresponds to TRBD1 (6 bases). The CDR3 is 14 amino acids. Trimming took off 6 bases at V and 4 bases at J, with 15 bases between the two ends. Per germline, CDR1 SQVTM and CDR2 ANQGSEA. CDR3 DNA sequence: TGCAGCGTAACACAGGGCCCCTTCACCGGGGAGCTGTTTTTT. As protein: CSVTQGPFTGELFF.

The J gene is TRBJ2-1, the V gene TRBV12-3 or TRBV12-4, with a tentative D call TRBD1 (7 bases). Trimming took off 5 bases at V and 11 bases at J, with 16 bases between the two ends. The CDR3 runs to 13 residues. The CDR3 DNA sequence: TGTGCCAGCAGTACAATAGGAGGGGGCCAGCAGTTCTTC. This codes for CASSTIGGGQQFF.

The chain couples TRBV5-1 to TRBJ1-6; 8 nucleotides match TRBD1. This CDR3 is built from 16 residues. Germline V gene sequence: CDR1 SGHRS, CDR2 YFSETQ. After removal of 6 bases from V and 5 bases from J, the junction contained 10 bases not matched to a gene. This CDR3 reads CASNDKPTGDNSPLHF. The CDR3 DNA reads as TGCGCCAGCAACGATAAGCCGACAGGGGATAATTCACCCCTCCACTTT.

The chain is built from TRBV20-1 and TRBJ1-1, with unresolved D. Trimming left V 3 bases short and J 0 bases short, with 8 bases between. In germline, CDR1 is DFQATT, CDR2 SNEGSKA (reference sequence). The CDR3 is 13 residues long. CDR3 sequence (DNA): TGCAGTGCTAGCCCCACACTGAACACTGAAGCTTTCTTT. Protein product: CSASPTLNTEAFF.

This clonotype has more than one count but fewer than ten. This chain connects TRBV20-1 to TRBJ2-5, with no clear D. Trimming took off 0 bases at V and 3 bases at J, with 8 bases between the two ends. Germline V gene sequence: CDR1 DFQATT, CDR2 SNEGSKA (reference sequence). This CDR3 has 13 amino acids. CDR3 coding DNA: TGCAGTGCTAGAGATTGGGCTAAAGAGACCCAGTACTTC. It is translated as CSARDWAKETQYF.

The V call is TRBV25-1, the J call TRBJ2-7; D unclear. V lost 6 bases and J lost 6, with 9 bases in between. The CDR3 consists of 11 residues. Germline CDR1 is MGHDK and CDR2 is SYGVNS. For the CDR3, the DNA is TGTGCCAGCAGGGACGCCCTCGAGCAGTACTTC. The encoded protein is CASRDALEQYF.

The V call is TRBV6-2 or TRBV6-3, the J call TRBJ2-7; D gene ambiguous. Germline CDR1 is MNHEY and CDR2 is SVGEGT. V was trimmed by 4 bases and J by 5 bases, leaving 12 bases between them. This CDR3 is 13 amino acids long. The CDR3 region has the DNA TGTGCCAGCAGTTTAATGGGGTATGACGAGCAGTACTTC. Amino acids: CASSLMGYDEQYF.

This clonotype has only a few counts. The rearrangement uses TRBV29-1 and TRBJ1-2, with 9 bases fitting TRBD1. This CDR3 has 13 residues. J gave up 6 bases and V 7 bases, and 9 bases lay outside the gene matches. Germline loops: CDR1 SQVTM, CDR2 ANQGSEA. The chain's CDR3 is CSGGDREPHGYTF. CDR3 DNA sequence: TGCAGCGGTGGGGACAGGGAGCCCCATGGCTACACCTTC.

This clonotype was recorded a few times. This chain joins TRBV5-5 and TRBJ2-3, with TRBD2 as a possible D gene (5 bases). The CDR3 runs 13 residues. From germline, CDR1 is SGHKS and CDR2 YYEKEE (reference sequence). Trimming took 0 bases from V and 11 from J, leaving 13 bases between them. As DNA, the CDR3 is TGTGCCAGCAGCTTGGGGCCGGGAATGGGGCAGTATTTT. Translation: CASSLGPGMGQYF.

This clonotype was counted only a few times. J is TRBJ1-5 and V is TRBV6-5, with 7 bases lining up with TRBD1. CDR1 and CDR2 from the germline V gene are MNHEY and SVGAGI. This CDR3 region has 14 residues. V dropped 2 bases and J dropped 2; count of bases not matched to a gene: 0. DNA for the CDR3: TGTGCCAGCAGTTACGGACAGGGCAATCAGCCCCAGCATTTT. This sequence encodes CASSYGQGNQPQHF.

Only a few counts were recorded for this clonotype. This rearrangement joins TRBV5-6 to TRBJ2-7; D call uncertain. This CDR3 spans 15 amino acids. V was clipped by 0 bases and J by 3 bases, with 13 bases between them. The germline gives CDR1 SGHDT, CDR2 YYEEEE. CDR3 DNA sequence: TGTGCCAGCAGCTTGGTAGGCGCCAAGGACTACGAGCAGTACTTC. It translates to CASSLVGAKDYEQYF.

V usage is TRBV5-1 and J usage is TRBJ1-1, with D possibly matching TRBD1 (5 bases). Germline V gene data show CDR1 as SGHRS and CDR2 as YFSETQ. This CDR3 is 13 amino acids long. Trimming cost V 0 bases and J 11 bases, with 14 bases left between them. The CDR3 reads CASSLETGEEAFF. As DNA, the CDR3 is TGCGCCAGCAGCTTGGAGACGGGGGAGGAGGCTTTCTTT.

This chain links TRBV5-1 with TRBJ2-1; 13 bases are a match to TRBD2. The CDR3 is 18 amino acids. The ends lost 0 bases at V and 9 bases at J; junction bases unmatched: 12. The germline CDR1 and CDR2 sequences are SGHRS and YFSETQ. CDR3 loop: CASSLGHGLAGAGGEQFF. The CDR3 DNA is TGCGCCAGCAGCTTGGGTCACGGACTAGCGGGGGCTGGCGGTGAGCAGTTCTTC.

This clonotype occurred many times. The V gene is TRBV20-1, the J gene TRBJ2-7; D may be TRBD2 (5 bases). Per germline, CDR1 DFQATT and CDR2 SNEGSKA (reference sequence). V was clipped by 3 bases and J by 5 bases, with 14 bases between them. CDR3 length: 13 residues. This CDR3 is CSASEAATHEQYF. The CDR3 nucleotides read TGCAGTGCTAGTGAAGCGGCCACCCACGAGCAGTACTTC.